This TCR beta chain was profiled in a study of blood T cells in healthy people across ages. This CDR3 has 14 amino acids. Trimming stripped 3 bases from V and 0 bases from J, with 5 bases between. The germline V gene has CDR1 MDHEN and CDR2 SYDVKM. A second roughly 7 to 12 cycle PCR used barcoded and J-beta primers. TCRdb processed the 5' RACE reads anew with MiXCR; each CDR3 protein has one entry. The sample has about 760,000 distinct CDR3 sequences, around 25% seen once; the top ten hold more than 8.5%. Only a few counts were recorded for this clonotype. Each of the donors had 8 to 10 milliliters of peripheral blood drawn into EDTA-treated Vacutainer tubes. Another study also made use of these data, one on T cells of mothers and their children.

V is TRBV28 and J is TRBJ1-4; D remains ambiguous. The source of this sequence is a boy younger than 18 in good health. Sequenced material: blood. Written as DNA, the CDR3 is TGTGCCAGCAGTTTCGGGGCAACTAATGAAAAACTGTTTTTT. Its translation is CASSFGATNEKLFF. The complete variable domain, with remaining parts taken from reference TRBV28 and TRBJ1-4, reads DVKVTQSSRYLVKRTGEKVFLECVQDMDHENMFWYRQDPGLGLRLIYFSYDVKMKEKGDIPEGYSVSREKKERFSLILESASTNQTSMYLCASSFGATNEKLFFGSGTQLSVL.